What follows describes a single T cell receptor beta chain. The antigen is unknown. These data come from a study of cytomegalovirus exposure and HLA in healthy donors. At the level of the study: Within an early data release were tens of millions of unique TCRs drawn from HLA-typed donors.

The PCR was carried out with 60 Vbeta primers and 13 Jbeta primers. The data were produced by immunoSEQ multiplex PCR, yet TCRdb's version contains in-frame clones alone and is incomplete. The data contain under 200,000 clones, just under 80% of them singletons. V lost 6 bases, J lost 1 base, and 9 bases lay in between. CDR1 is SNHLY and CDR2 is FYNNEI in the germline V gene. The CDR3 runs to 13 residues. Broader study findings: What a later analysis showed was that several of the most significant clusters appeared linked to common viral pathogens.

What was sequenced was PBMCs. The sequence was obtained from a woman aged 50 to 60 in good health and CMV-seropositive. The gene calls are TRBV2 and TRBJ1-1, with a tentative D call TRBD1 (5 bases). The CDR3 here is CASRIQGNTEAFF. CDR3 DNA: TGTGCCAGCAGGATCCAGGGGAACACTGAAGCTTTCTTT.